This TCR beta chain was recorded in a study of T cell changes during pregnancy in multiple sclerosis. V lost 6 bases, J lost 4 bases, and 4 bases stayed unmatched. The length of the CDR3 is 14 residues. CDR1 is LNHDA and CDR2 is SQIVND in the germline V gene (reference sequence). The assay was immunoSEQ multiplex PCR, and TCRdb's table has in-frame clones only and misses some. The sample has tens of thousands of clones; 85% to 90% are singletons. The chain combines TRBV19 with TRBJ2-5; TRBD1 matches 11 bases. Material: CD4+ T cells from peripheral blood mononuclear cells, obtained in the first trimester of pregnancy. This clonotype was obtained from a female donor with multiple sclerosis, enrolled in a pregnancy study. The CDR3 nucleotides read TGTGCCAGTAGCGCCGGGACAGGGGGAGAGACCCAGTACTTC. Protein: CASSAGTGGETQYF.